This note documents a single T cell receptor (beta chain) sequence. The antigen it recognizes is unknown. Base quality data are lacking; no much larger clone is found one base away. The cohort comprised several hundred healthy bone marrow donors. All cohort members were sampled while nominally healthy, although unrecorded immune exposures were likely present. The donor tested CMV seronegative, placing the donor among the roughly 400 seronegative members of the cohort. Every donor gave a peripheral blood sample, and the peripheral blood mononuclear cells from that sample were used for TCR beta sequencing. Genomic DNA was extracted from the blood cell samples with the Qiagen DNeasy Blood Extraction Kit. These data are taken from a study of cytomegalovirus exposure and HLA in healthy donors (dated by TCRdb to 2016 to 2017). Study-wide context: An earlier analysis of several hundred of the donors reported 250 to 350 Gb of sequence data and 100 million to 120 million unique TCR beta sequences obtained from about 200 million T cells. An early release covering over 500 HLA-typed donors comprised about 300 gigabases of sequencing data and around 85 million unique TCR sequences. The genetic ancestry cluster associated with self-reported Caucasian donors included roughly 84% of the roughly 380 genotyped donors. The study aimed to test whether cataloging public T cell receptors could reveal signatures of past pathogen exposure. The T cell repertoires of some 670 subjects were profiled by immunosequencing and related to cytomegalovirus serostatus. Besides the first cohort of hundreds of subjects, a separate validation cohort made up of 120 or so different subjects was used. High-throughput TCR immunosequencing, statistical association of individual TCRs with disease status, and machine learning were combined to predict cytomegalovirus infection status. A later analysis re-analyzed previously published TCR beta repertoires from 666 donors and added high-resolution HLA genotyping to study TCR occurrence patterns. Rather than using new phenotypic data, the later analysis identified candidate immune exposures from TCR beta sequences and from how often those sequences occurred across donors. An earlier analysis of 500 to 750 of the donors applied high-throughput TCR beta sequencing to assess whether each TCR beta V gene segment acted as functional or pseudogenic. Donor age, sex, ethnicity and CMV serostatus were collected together with the repertoire data. In a later genetic analysis, genome-wide SNP genotypes for about 55% of the roughly 700 donors were used, and that subset was treated as a discovery cohort. Every repertoire in the discovery cohort had been generated on one and the same sequencing platform. Class I and class II HLA loci were covered by the typing at four-digit resolution. The number of donors typed differed by locus, with about 629-630 for A, B, C, DRB1 and DQB1, roughly 520 for DQA1, under 610 for DPA1, and some 450 for DPB1. Because of strong linkage in the cohort, a few DR-DQ haplotypes were treated as single units for association and clustering. On average, 235,054 unique TCR beta nucleotide sequences were sequenced per donor among 398 genotyped donors of the cohort, with around 19% of those sequences being non-productive.

The investigation overall reported the following: In a later analysis, TCR association rates were found to vary across HLA loci, with the most associated TCRs seen for DRB1 alleles and the fewest for HLA-C alleles. For the cohort, immune exposure information was limited to CMV serostatus. Compared with equally common non-associated chains, HLA-associated TCR beta chains in a later analysis were more clonally expanded and had lower generation probabilities. An earlier analysis of 450 to 750 of the donors showed that most TCR beta V segments appeared in productive rearrangements either about 87% or about 30% of the time, which broadly matched IMGT annotations. A further reported finding was that TCR beta sequences accurately predicted the HLA-A and HLA-B alleles for most subjects in the first cohort. Because counts were too low, 15 or so rarely observed V segments, including chromosome 9 orphons, were excluded from the earlier analysis of about 500 of the donors. Because some donors lacked HLA typing at each locus, the association tests relied only on the typed subset. Because the 87-base-pair reads could not distinguish some IMGT-functional V segments, including TRBV6-2 and TRBV6-3, those segments were excluded. Most TCR sequences were seen in very few donors, while some public TCRs were found in many individuals. The study listed 170 or so TCR beta chains as associated with cytomegalovirus. Roughly uniform sequencing depth across donors was assumed in presence/absence analyses, although this assumption may not hold. Correlated functional status among segregating V segments might be attributable to linkage disequilibrium, but an unknown experimental factor could not be ruled out. At a false discovery rate of 0.05, a later analysis linked under 20,000 TCR beta sequences to specific HLA alleles. The classifier was reported to diagnose cytomegalovirus status with high specificity and sensitivity in both the original and validation cohorts. Assigning TCR associations to individual alleles was difficult when HLA alleles, especially DR and DQ, strongly co-occurred. According to a later genetic analysis, donors in an Asian-associated ancestry cluster had fewer N-insertions in productive TCRs than the approximately 630-donor mean. V-gene and J-gene trimming of TCR beta chains was associated with a missense DCLRE1C variant in a later genetic analysis, and the association was replicated in an independent cohort. The authors suggested that the approach could potentially be generalized to other disease states and immunological phenotypes. In a later analysis, several top co-occurrence clusters were reported to appear linked to parvovirus B19, influenza, CMV and Epstein-Barr virus. The cohort was sequenced for TCR beta chains only, and without alpha or paired-chain data the features that could be detected were limited. A cluster of highly shared sequence variants was judged likely to represent a technical artifact of the sequencing pipeline. A later analysis found that most CMV-associated TCR beta chains appeared HLA-restricted, with HLA associations seemingly driven largely by CMV exposure. In vitro tests confirmed that three of the cytomegalovirus-associated TCR beta chains recognize cytomegalovirus antigens.

Cut back by 5 bases and 3 bases, the V and J ends lie 14 bases apart. The CDR3, from cysteine to phenylalanine, totals 15 residues. CDR3 DNA is the only sequence kept; it has 45 bases, read in frame from the first base. From a lookup of the germline V gene (reference sequence), CDR1 and CDR2 are MNHEY and SMNVEV. The protocol used for the library was the immunoSEQ multiplex PCR assay. For the multiplex PCR, a mixture combining 60 forward primers for TCR Vbeta segments and 13 reverse primers for TCR Jbeta segments was used. The CDR3 region of rearranged TCR beta genes was amplified from genomic DNA with a multiplex PCR assay. Amplified TCR beta libraries were sequenced as 87-base-pair reads on the Illumina HiSeq System. As for the original processing: A later analysis counted tens of millions of unique TCR beta chains across the 670 or so repertoires, and 10 million to 12 million of these chains were shared by at least two donors. To remove PCR and sequencing errors, raw reads were error-corrected and collapsed into unique sequences using a nearest-neighbor algorithm that merged closely related sequences. CDR3 sequences were aligned to IMGT reference sequences to assign V, D and J gene segments. For a sequence to be retained, at least a six-nucleotide match to both a V gene segment and a J gene segment was required. Rearrangements were called productive when the CDR3 lacked stop codons and stayed in frame with V and J; all others were non-productive. CDR3 was defined according to IMGT convention as the region running from the second conserved V-encoded cysteine to the conserved J-encoded phenylalanine. The earlier analysis of a few hundred of the donors excluded any sequence lacking an unambiguous match to a single V gene segment. In an earlier analysis of more than 500 of the donors, a V segment was called functional when productive rearrangements were above 56.7%, and segregating when the standard deviation between donors exceeded 5%. To diagnose cytomegalovirus status from the catalog of TCR beta chain sequences, a statistical classification framework was built. In a later analysis, TCR nucleotide sequences were compared against IMGT/GENE-DB human TR gene sequences so that V and J genes could be assigned. Using the TCRdist pipeline, a later analysis assigned CDR3 sequences along with most-parsimonious VDJ recombination scenarios. In a later analysis, every TCR beta chain was defined by the combination of its CDR3 amino acid sequence and its V-gene family, and reads without a unique V-gene family were dropped. In a later analysis, around 600 highly shared, low-generation-probability nucleotide sequences were removed to address suspected cross-contamination and a sequencing artifact. In a later analysis, a clonal expansion index for each public chain was calculated from normalized within-repertoire ranks of inferred template counts. In a later analysis, generation probabilities were computed using a VDJ recombination model fitted to out-of-frame rearrangements, and the results were checked against IGoR. A later analysis scored TCR-TCR, TCR-HLA and TCR-CMV co-occurrence with hypergeometric tests, applying a repertoire-size bias correction to TCR pairs. In a later analysis, false discovery rates were estimated by permuting HLA or CMV assignments 20 times. In a later analysis, co-occurring TCRs were grouped using DBSCAN, with TCRdist sequence similarity added in when clustering inside HLA-allele-positive subsets. For co-occurrence clustering, repertoires with fewer than 30,000 or more than 120,000 public chains were excluded, along with roughly 5 repertoires with anomalous nucleotide sharing. In TCRdb, the immuneACCESS table is reduced to in-frame sequences with V and J assigned. These tables do not hold every clone; where another copy was compared, an unresolved V gene accounts for under half, and the others remain unexplained. Clone size and the V and J calls come from that table; the DNA yielded D and trimming. The sample has about 130,000 clones on record, approximately 80% of them singletons. 0.95% to 1.5% of the sample goes to the ten largest clones.

The sequence joins TRBV27 to TRBJ2-4; tentative D gene TRBD1, with 5 bases matching. The sequenced material came from PBMCs. This receptor was obtained from a girl aged 2-9 years in good health and CMV-seronegative. CDR3 protein: CASSAQGLVKNIQYF. Read as DNA, the sequence is TGTGCCAGCAGTGCCCAGGGATTAGTCAAAAACATTCAGTACTTC.